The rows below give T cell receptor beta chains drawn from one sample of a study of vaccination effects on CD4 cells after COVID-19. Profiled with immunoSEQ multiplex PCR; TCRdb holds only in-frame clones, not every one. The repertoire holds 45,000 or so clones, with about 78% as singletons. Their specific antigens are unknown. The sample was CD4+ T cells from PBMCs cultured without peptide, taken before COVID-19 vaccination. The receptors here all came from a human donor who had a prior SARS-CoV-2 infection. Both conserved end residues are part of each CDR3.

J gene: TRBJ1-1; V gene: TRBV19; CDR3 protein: CASSVDYSDGAFF
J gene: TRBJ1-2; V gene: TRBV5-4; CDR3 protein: CASSPGSSHNYGYTF
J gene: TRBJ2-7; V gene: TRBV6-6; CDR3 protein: CASSYPGQASYEQYF
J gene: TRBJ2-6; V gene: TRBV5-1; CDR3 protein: CASSPQRAGANVLTF
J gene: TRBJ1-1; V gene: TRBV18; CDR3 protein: CASSQGASTEAFF
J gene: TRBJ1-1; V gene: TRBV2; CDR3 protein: CASSAQGVVTEAFF
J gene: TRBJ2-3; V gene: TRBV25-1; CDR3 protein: CASTRFSTDTQYF
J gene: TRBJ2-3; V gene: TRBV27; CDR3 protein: CASSFRLAGADTQYF
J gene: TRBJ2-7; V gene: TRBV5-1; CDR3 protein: CASSLVVPPYEQYF
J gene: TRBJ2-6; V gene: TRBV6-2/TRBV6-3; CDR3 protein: CASSYAGANVLTF
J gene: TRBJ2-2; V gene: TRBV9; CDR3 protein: CASSAGTTWTGELFF
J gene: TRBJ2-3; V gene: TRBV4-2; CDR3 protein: CASSQAGGAADTQYF
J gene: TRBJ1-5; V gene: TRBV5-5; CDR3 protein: CASSLGTGMISNQPQHF
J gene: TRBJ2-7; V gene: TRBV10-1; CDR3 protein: CASKTGQSYEQYF
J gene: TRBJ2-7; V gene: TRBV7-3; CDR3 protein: CASSPAVGLAGGEQYF
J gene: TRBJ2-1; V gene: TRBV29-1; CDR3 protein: CSVGGWDWGNNEQFF
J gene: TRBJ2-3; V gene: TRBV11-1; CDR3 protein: CASSPSLADTQYF
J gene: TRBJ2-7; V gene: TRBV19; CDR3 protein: CASSINVVGLLFYEQYF
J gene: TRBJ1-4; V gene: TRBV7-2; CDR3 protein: CASSLVRYEKLFF
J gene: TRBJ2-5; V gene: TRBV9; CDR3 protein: CASSVAGGRTQETQYF
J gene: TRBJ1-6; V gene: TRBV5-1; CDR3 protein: CASSSQGGSNSPLHF
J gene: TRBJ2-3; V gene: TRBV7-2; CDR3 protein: CASSRRILTDTQYF
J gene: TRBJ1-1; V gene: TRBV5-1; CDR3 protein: CASSWGQGNTEAFF
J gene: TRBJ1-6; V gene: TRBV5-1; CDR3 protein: CASEPGQGDSPLHF
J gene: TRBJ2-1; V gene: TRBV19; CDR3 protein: CASSIRTGADNEQFF
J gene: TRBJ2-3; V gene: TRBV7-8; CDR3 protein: CASSFTLASRTDTQYF
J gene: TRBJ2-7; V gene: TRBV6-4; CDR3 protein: CASRDGLAASYEQYF
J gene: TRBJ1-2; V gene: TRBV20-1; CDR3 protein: CSASRQGGHYGYTF
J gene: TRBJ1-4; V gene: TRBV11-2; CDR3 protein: CASSLFSSGGGTNEKLFF
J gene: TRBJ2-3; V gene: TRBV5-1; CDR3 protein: CASSFGAGDFTDTQYF
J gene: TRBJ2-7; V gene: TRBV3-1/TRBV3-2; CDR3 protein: CASSHTWDYSYEQYF
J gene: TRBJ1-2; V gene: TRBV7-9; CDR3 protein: CASSLGSYGYTF
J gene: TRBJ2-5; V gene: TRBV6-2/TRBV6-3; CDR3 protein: CASSRDRAETQYF
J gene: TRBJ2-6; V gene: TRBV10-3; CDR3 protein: CATLPGTGDSGANVLTF
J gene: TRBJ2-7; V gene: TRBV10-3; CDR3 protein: CATSTVSSYEQYF
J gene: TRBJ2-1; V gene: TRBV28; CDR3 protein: CASSLVWGTSGVNEQFF
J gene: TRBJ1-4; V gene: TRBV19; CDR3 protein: CASSKDGATNEKLFF
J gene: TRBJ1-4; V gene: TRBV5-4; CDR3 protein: CASSWTTGREESEKLFF
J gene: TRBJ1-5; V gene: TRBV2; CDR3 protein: CASRDRTGQPQHF
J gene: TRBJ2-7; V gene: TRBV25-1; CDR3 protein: CASSADLDSFYEQYF
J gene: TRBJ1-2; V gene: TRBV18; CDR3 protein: CASSPPGQGFYTF
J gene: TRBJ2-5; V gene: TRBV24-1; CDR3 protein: CAVKGPGLAGEETQYF
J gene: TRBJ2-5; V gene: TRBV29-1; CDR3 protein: CSGADRGLETQYF
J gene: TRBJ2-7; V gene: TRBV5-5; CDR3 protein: CASSRGTSGDLYEQYF
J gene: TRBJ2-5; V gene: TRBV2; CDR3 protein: CASSEAGYQETQYF
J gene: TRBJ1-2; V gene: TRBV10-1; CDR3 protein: CASSADRDYGYTF